This T cell receptor beta chain was sequenced during a study of T-cell reconstitution after alpha-beta-depleted transplantation in children. This clonotype occurred many times. The antigen remains unidentified. V was trimmed by 1 base and J by 6 bases, leaving 14 bases between them. The CDR3 sequence is 15 residues long. Per germline, CDR1 SGHKS and CDR2 YYEKEE (reference sequence). A TCRbeta library incorporating unique molecular identifiers was prepared. TCRdb reanalysed the PCR reads using MiXCR and keeps one entry per CDR3 protein. The sample gives some 150,000 distinct CDR3 sequences, 8.5% to 10% of which show up once; 18% is in the top ten. Study-wide results and limits: It was reported that alpha-beta T cells came from several hundred expanded graft clones (about two months after transplant). T-cell counts and diversity were attributed mostly to newly produced T cells one year after transplant.

Specimen: PBMCs, mostly from graft donor cells, collected 180 days after TCRalphabeta/CD19-depleted stem cell transplant. This chain connects TRBV5-5 to TRBJ2-1; TRBD1 might be the D (6 bases). This sequence was found in a female patient aged 2 to 10 who had a stem cell transplant for congenital amegakaryocytic thrombocytopenia, so the T cells may come from the graft donor. The chain's CDR3 is CASSLPGARANEQFF. The DNA for the CDR3 is TGTGCCAGCAGCTTGCCAGGGGCTAGGGCCAATGAGCAGTTCTTC.